Presented here are 6 T cell receptor beta chains from one specimen sequenced in a study of cytomegalovirus exposure and HLA in healthy donors. Assay used: immunoSEQ multiplex PCR; TCRdb lists only in-frame clones, some missing. The sample contains about 280,000 clones, around 87% of which appear only once. What was sequenced was PBMCs. The receptors shown here come from a woman in her late teens or twenties in good health and CMV-seronegative.

V gene TRBV10-2 combines with J gene TRBJ2-3; D gene unclear. V dropped 4 bases and J dropped 6 bases, with 8 bases sitting between them. Germline V CDR1 and CDR2: WSHSY, SAAADI. The CDR3 length is 12 residues. CDR3 protein: CASSAVSDTQYF. The CDR3 region has the DNA TGCGCCAGCAGTGCTGTATCGGATACGCAGTATTTT.

This chain uses TRBV19 with TRBJ1-6; D gene ambiguous. V shed 9 bases and J shed 7 bases, with 13 bases lying between them. CDR3 size: 13 residues. Germline assignment: CDR1 LNHDA and CDR2 SQIVND (reference sequence). CDR3 nucleotide sequence: TGTGCCAGCTCGACACTGAAAAATTCACCCCTCCACTTT. Protein sequence: CASSTLKNSPLHF.

The chain joins TRBV5-1 to TRBJ1-4; D uncertain. The V end lost 0 bases, the J end lost 5 bases, and 5 bases lay between the germline ends. The CDR3 totals 13 residues. The germline V gene encodes CDR1 SGHRS and CDR2 YFSETQ. The CDR3 nucleotides are TGCGCCAGCAGCTTGGGCAGGAATGAAAAACTGTTTTTT. Amino acids: CASSLGRNEKLFF.

The V call is TRBV19, the J call TRBJ1-1, with TRBD1 as a possible D gene (6 bases). The V gene lost 6 bases and the J gene lost 1 base, with 15 bases spanning the gap. The CDR3 runs to 15 residues. Germline V gene lookup returns CDR1 LNHDA and CDR2 SQIVND (reference sequence). CDR3 DNA sequence: TGTGCCAGTAGCAGACCGGGACACCAGAACACTGAAGCTTTCTTT. Residues: CASSRPGHQNTEAFF.

J is TRBJ2-7 and V is TRBV13; no clear D. CDR1 is PRHDT, CDR2 FYEKMQ, per germline (reference sequence). V lost 5 bases to trimming and J lost 0 bases, with 14 bases between them. This CDR3 is 15 amino acids long. For the CDR3, the DNA is TGTGCCAGCAGCCCACCGGGTCGTAGCTCCTACGAGCAGTACTTC. It encodes CASSPPGRSSYEQYF.

V is TRBV5-1 and J is TRBJ2-1; 7 bases match TRBD2. Germline lookup yields CDR1 SGHRS and CDR2 YFSETQ. V lost 4 bases and J lost 2; bases outside the gene matches: 9. The CDR3 totals 16 residues. Here the CDR3 reads CASSQLISGAYNEQFF. DNA for the CDR3: TGCGCCAGCAGCCAGCTGATAAGCGGGGCCTACAATGAGCAGTTCTTC. The complete variable domain, with remaining parts taken from reference TRBV5-1 and TRBJ2-1, reads KAGVTQTPRYLIKTRGQQVTLSCSPISGHRSVSWYQQTPGQGLQFLFEYFSETQRNKGNFPGRFSGRQFSNSRSEMNVSTLELGDSALYLCASSQLISGAYNEQFFGPGTRLTVL.